The next 22 T cell receptor beta chains were all read from a single sample in a study of CXCR3-negative and CXCR3-positive naive CD8 T cells. The study made its TRB cDNA libraries by 5' RACE, adding UMI labels. TCRdb re-called the 5' RACE reads and catalogs CDR3 proteins one per entry, DNA excluded. Across approximately 140,000 distinct CDR3 sequences, the top ten clones capture 0.25% to 0.3% of the sample. These receptors' antigens are unknown. Regarding the study as a whole: The TRB CDR3s that CXCR3-positive naive cells carried were more hydrophobic than those of CXCR3-negative naive cells.

Material: naive CXCR3+ CD8+ T cells from blood. Described subset: CD45RO-CCR7+CD27+CD95- naive CD8+ T cells expressing CXCR3 (TNR3+). These receptor sequences come from a human donor in good health. Some clones in this sample may be carry-over from other donors' samples.

The chain recombines TRBV7-3 with TRBJ1-1. The CDR3 totals 17 residues. The germline gives CDR1 SGHTA, CDR2 FQGTGA. CDR3 protein: CASSLNAPSGMDTEAFF.

The J gene is TRBJ1-1, the V gene TRBV27. The CDR3 spans 13 residues. The germline V gene has CDR1 MNHEY and CDR2 SMNVEV (reference sequence). The CDR3 spells CASSLVLDTEAFF.

The rearrangement links TRBV29-1 to TRBJ2-2; TCRdb's D gene call, TRBD2, goes unchecked for lack of DNA. The CDR3 contains 16 residues. CDR1 and CDR2 (germline): SQVTM, ANQGSEA. The CDR3 is CSVRGSGPANTGELFF.

The chain has TRBV7-2 and TRBJ2-5; TCRdb picks TRBD1, but there is no DNA to check that call. From germline, CDR1 is SGHTA and CDR2 FQGNSA. There are 14 residues in the CDR3. CDR3 residues: CASSPSLFGETQYF.

The genes are TRBV7-6 and TRBJ2-1; TCRdb selects TRBD1, and the lack of DNA leaves this call unchecked. CDR3 length equals 16 residues. Looked up from germline, CDR1 is SGHVS and CDR2 is FNYEAQ. CDR3 loop: CASSAPGTTFYNEQFF. Combining the CDR3 with reference TRBV7-6 and TRBJ2-1 gives the whole variable domain GAGVSQSPRYKVTKRGQDVALRCDPISGHVSLYWYRQALGQGPEFLTYFNYEAQQDKSGLPNDRFSAERPEGSISTLTIQRTEQRDSAMYRCASSAPGTTFYNEQFFGPGTRLTVL.

The chain employs TRBV20-1 and TRBJ1-4; TCRdb's D call of TRBD1 is untestable without DNA. CDR1 and CDR2 (germline): DFQATT, SNEGSKA (reference sequence). The CDR3 contains 15 residues. The CDR3 sequence is CSARDYRNTNEKLFF.

The chain is built from TRBV7-9 and TRBJ2-3; there is no DNA to check the TCRdb D call of TRBD2. Germline V gene sequence: CDR1 SEHNR, CDR2 FQNEAQ (reference sequence). The CDR3 runs 17 residues. The chain's CDR3 is CASSSWTSGRSTDTQYF.

V is TRBV29-1 and J is TRBJ1-1; no DNA is available, so the TRBD1 call from TCRdb remains unchecked. The CDR3 is 16 amino acids. The germline V gene encodes CDR1 SQVTM and CDR2 ANQGSEA. The CDR3 region is CSVESPGQVMGTEAFF. Complete variable domain (other parts from reference TRBV29-1 and TRBJ1-1): SAVISQKPSRDICQRGTSLTIQCQVDSQVTMMFWYRQQPGQSLTLIATANQGSEATYESGFVIDKFPISRPNLTFSTLTVSNMSPEDSSIYLCSVESPGQVMGTEAFFGQGTRLTVV.

This sequence joins TRBV20-1 and TRBJ2-7; TCRdb lists TRBD2, though no DNA is available to test this call. Per the germline V gene, CDR1 is DFQATT and CDR2 is SNEGSKA (reference sequence). The CDR3 is made up of 15 amino acids. The CDR3 sequence: CSAEGTSGILWGQYF.

CDR3 in amino acids: CASSSPGTEAYEQYF. The rearrangement uses TRBV5-5 and TRBJ2-7; the D gene TCRdb calls, TRBD1, cannot be checked with no DNA. This CDR3 is built from 15 residues. Germline values: CDR1 SGHKS, CDR2 YYEKEE (reference sequence).

This rearrangement joins TRBV7-7 to TRBJ1-3. The germline V gene encodes CDR1 SSHAT and CDR2 FNYEAQ (reference sequence). The CDR3 sequence is 14 residues long. This CDR3 is CASSSAGSGNTIYF.

The V and J genes are TRBV29-1 and TRBJ2-7; TCRdb proposes TRBD1, but this gene call is untestable without DNA. From germline, CDR1 is SQVTM and CDR2 ANQGSEA. CDR3 length equals 13 residues. The CDR3 is CSVEGGAGGEQYF.

J is TRBJ2-2 and V is TRBV11-3; the D gene TCRdb calls, TRBD1, cannot be checked with no DNA. Germline V lookup: CDR1 SGHNT, CDR2 YENEEA. The CDR3 has 14 residues. CDR3 protein: CASSRTGSTGELFF.

The chain is built from TRBV28 and TRBJ1-1; the TCRdb call, TRBD1, lacks DNA for checking. Germline V gene data show CDR1 as MDHEN and CDR2 as SYDVKM. The CDR3 has 12 residues. CDR3 residues: CASSLGTIEAFF. Full variable domain (rest looked up from reference TRBV28 and TRBJ1-1): DVKVTQSSRYLVKRTGEKVFLECVQDMDHENMFWYRQDPGLGLRLIYFSYDVKMKEKGDIPEGYSVSREKKERFSLILESASTNQTSMYLCASSLGTIEAFFGQGTRLTVV.

The chain couples TRBV5-5 to TRBJ2-5; checking the TCRdb D call of TRBD1 is not possible without DNA. This CDR3 spans 16 amino acids. Per the germline V gene, CDR1 is SGHKS and CDR2 is YYEKEE (reference sequence). The chain's CDR3 is CASSLVGGGRGETQYF.

The chain couples TRBV12-3 or TRBV12-4 to TRBJ1-1. The CDR3 contains 11 residues. CDR3 loop: CASWGNTEAFF.

The chain combines TRBV14 with TRBJ2-7; the TCRdb D gene call, TRBD1, has no DNA to confirm it. There are 15 residues in the CDR3. Germline V gene sequence: CDR1 SGHDN, CDR2 FVKESK. CDR3 residues: CASSQELSGTYEQYF.

The chain combines TRBV6-5 with TRBJ1-1; checking the TCRdb D call of TRBD1 is not possible without DNA. The CDR3 consists of 13 residues. CDR1 is MNHEY, CDR2 SVGAGI, per germline. The CDR3 is CASSWGQYTEAFF.

The chain recombines TRBV2 with TRBJ2-1. The CDR3 is 13 residues long. Germline V gene data show CDR1 as SNHLY and CDR2 as FYNNEI. The CDR3 protein is CDSSETLDGEQFF.

The rearrangement links TRBV5-6 to TRBJ2-7; the TRBD1 assignment by TCRdb is unverifiable without DNA. The germline gives CDR1 SGHDT, CDR2 YYEEEE. This CDR3 has 15 amino acids. The CDR3 sequence: CASSWGSSPKGEQYF.

CDR3 region: CASSFSSVDIQYF. The gene calls are TRBV12-3 or TRBV12-4 and TRBJ2-4. The CDR3 contains 13 residues.

The chain recombines TRBV28 with TRBJ2-7; the TCRdb D gene call, TRBD2, has no DNA to confirm it. The CDR3 consists of 17 residues. The V gene's germline CDR1 is MDHEN and CDR2 SYDVKM. The CDR3 loop is CASSLYGETHSSYEQYF.